These T cell receptor beta chains were read from a single sample in a study of cytomegalovirus exposure and HLA in healthy donors. Clones were read by immunoSEQ multiplex PCR, and TCRdb kept only the in-frame ones, dropping some. The profile covers over 200,000 clones, with 85% to 90% appearing a single time and 2.5% to 3.5% taken by the ten largest. The specimen was PBMCs. The receptors come from a woman under 30 in good health and CMV-seronegative. CDR3s include the opening cysteine and the closing phenylalanine or tryptophan. A D gene is named only where the DNA matches it firmly. Rows may omit the clone size; those that give it use once, few, many or a size class.

D	V	size	J	DNA	CDR3
.	TRBV7-9	.	TRBJ2-6	TGTGCCAGCAGCTTAGGGGGGGCTGGGGCCAACGTCCTGACTTTC	CASSLGGAGANVLTF
.	TRBV7-2	.	TRBJ2-7	TGTGCCAGCAGCTTAGACCAGGGGTCCTACGAGCAGTACTTC	CASSLDQGSYEQYF
.	TRBV7-9	.	TRBJ1-2	TGTGCCAGCAGCACCGTGGGAGTAGTTAAAAGCTATGGCTACACCTTC	CASSTVGVVKSYGYTF
TRBD1	TRBV28	.	TRBJ1-2	TGTGCCAGCAGTATACAACAGGGGGCGTCCTATGGCTACACCTTC	CASSIQQGASYGYTF
TRBD2	TRBV29-1	.	TRBJ2-1	TGCAGCGTTGAGGGGGGGTGGTCCTACAATGAGCAGTTCTTC	CSVEGGWSYNEQFF
TRBD2	TRBV6-5	.	TRBJ2-7	TGTGCCAGCAGTTCCCAGACTAGCGGGATGGCCGAGCAGTACTTC	CASSSQTSGMAEQYF
TRBD1	TRBV10-3	.	TRBJ1-2	TGTGCCATCAGTGATCAGGGGGCCAGCAACCCTAACTATGGCTACACCTTC	CAISDQGASNPNYGYTF
.	TRBV5-4	.	TRBJ1-1	TGTGCCAGCAGCTTATCGGACACTGAAGCTTTCTTT	CASSLSDTEAFF
.	TRBV27	.	TRBJ2-4	TGTGCCAGCGCCCCCGAGGCATCCTACATTCAGTACTTC	CASAPEASYIQYF
.	TRBV4-2	few	TRBJ2-3	TGTGCCAGCAGCCAAGATTCGCGGTACACAGATACGCAGTATTTT	CASSQDSRYTDTQYF
TRBD1	TRBV7-6	.	TRBJ1-5	TGTGCCAGCAGCCGGGACAGAGGGAATCCCCAGCATTTT	CASSRDRGNPQHF
.	TRBV4-3	.	TRBJ2-7	TGCGCCAGCAGCCAAGTGGCAGGGGTTCATCCCTACGAGCAGTACTTC	CASSQVAGVHPYEQYF
.	TRBV4-1	once	TRBJ2-7	TGCGCCAGCAGCCAAGGCCTAGCTGATTCCTACGAGCAGTACTTC	CASSQGLADSYEQYF
TRBD2	TRBV19	once	TRBJ2-7	TGTGCCAGTAGTGCTGGGAGCGGGAGGGCCTACGAGCAGTACTTC	CASSAGSGRAYEQYF
TRBD1	TRBV7-2	.	TRBJ2-7	TGTGCCAGCAGCCCCCACCGACAGGGCCCCGAGCAGTACTTC	CASSPHRQGPEQYF
TRBD2	TRBV4-1	.	TRBJ2-3	TGCGCCAGCAGCCCAGGCCGGGTAGCGGGAGGGAAGGATACGCAGTATTTT	CASSPGRVAGGKDTQYF
.	TRBV2	.	TRBJ2-5	TGTGCCAGCAGTCCCGCTAAAGAGACCCAGTACTTC	CASSPAKETQYF
TRBD1	TRBV30	once	TRBJ2-3	TGTGCCTGGAGTTTACCGACAGGGGGAACAGATACGCAGTATTTT	CAWSLPTGGTDTQYF
TRBD1	TRBV29-1	.	TRBJ1-2	TGCAGCGTTGAAGACAAAGACAGGGACTATGGCTACACCTTC	CSVEDKDRDYGYTF
.	TRBV18	.	TRBJ2-7	TGTGCCAGCTCACTAGGCGCAGGTACCTACGAGCAGTACTTC	CASSLGAGTYEQYF
.	TRBV19	.	TRBJ1-3	TGTGCCAGTAGTATATGGGGAGCATCAACAAACACCATATATTTT	CASSIWGASTNTIYF
TRBD1	TRBV11-2	once	TRBJ2-3	TGTGCCAGCAGCCCCTCGTTAGGACAGGGGGCCGCCGATACGCAGTATTTT	CASSPSLGQGAADTQYF
.	TRBV7-9	.	TRBJ1-2	TGTGCCAGCAGCCCGGGACTCGACCGGGGTGGCTACACCTTC	CASSPGLDRGGYTF
TRBD1	TRBV6-5	.	TRBJ2-7	TGTGCCAGCAGTTACTCCGGACAGGACGAGCAGTACTTC	CASSYSGQDEQYF
TRBD2	TRBV11-2	once	TRBJ2-3	TGTGCCAGCAGCTCTAAGCGGGGGGCTCTTACAGATACGCAGTATTTT	CASSSKRGALTDTQYF